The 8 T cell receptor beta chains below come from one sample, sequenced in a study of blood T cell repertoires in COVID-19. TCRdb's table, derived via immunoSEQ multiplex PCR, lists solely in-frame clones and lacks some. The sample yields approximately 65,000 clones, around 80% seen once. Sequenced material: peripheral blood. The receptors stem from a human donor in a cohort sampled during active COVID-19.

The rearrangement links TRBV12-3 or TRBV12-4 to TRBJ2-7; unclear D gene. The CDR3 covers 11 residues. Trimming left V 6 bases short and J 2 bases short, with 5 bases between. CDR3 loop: CASRRTYEQYF. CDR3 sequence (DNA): TGTGCCAGCAGGCGGACCTACGAGCAGTACTTC.

The CDR3 protein is CAWGSGGVLQETQYF. Here the CDR3 DNA reads TGTGCCTGGGGATCGGGGGGGGTGCTCCAAGAGACCCAGTACTTC. The chain employs TRBV30 and TRBJ2-5; 8 bases are a match to TRBD2. J gave up 1 base and V 5 bases, and 9 bases lay outside the gene matches. The length of the CDR3 is 15 residues. The V gene's germline CDR1 is GTSNPN and CDR2 SVGIG (reference sequence).

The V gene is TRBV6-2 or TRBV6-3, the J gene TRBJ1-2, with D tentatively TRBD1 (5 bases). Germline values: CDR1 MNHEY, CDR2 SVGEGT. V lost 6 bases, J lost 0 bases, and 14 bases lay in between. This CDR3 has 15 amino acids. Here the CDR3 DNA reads TGTGCCAGCAGCCAGGGAGCCCTCGCTAACTATGGCTACACCTTC. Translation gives CASSQGALANYGYTF.

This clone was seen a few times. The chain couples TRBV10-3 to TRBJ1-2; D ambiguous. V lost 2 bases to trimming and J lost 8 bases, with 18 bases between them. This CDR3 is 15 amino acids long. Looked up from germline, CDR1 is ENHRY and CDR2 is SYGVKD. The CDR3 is CAISEEAVPRRGYTF. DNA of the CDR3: TGTGCCATCAGTGAGGAGGCGGTGCCACGGCGGGGCTACACCTTC.

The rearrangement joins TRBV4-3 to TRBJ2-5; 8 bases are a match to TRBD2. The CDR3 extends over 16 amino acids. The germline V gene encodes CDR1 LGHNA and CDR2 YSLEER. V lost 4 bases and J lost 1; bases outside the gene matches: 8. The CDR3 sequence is CASSLTGGGGQETQYF. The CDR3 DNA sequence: TGCGCCAGCAGCCTAACCGGGGGGGGAGGCCAAGAGACCCAGTACTTC.

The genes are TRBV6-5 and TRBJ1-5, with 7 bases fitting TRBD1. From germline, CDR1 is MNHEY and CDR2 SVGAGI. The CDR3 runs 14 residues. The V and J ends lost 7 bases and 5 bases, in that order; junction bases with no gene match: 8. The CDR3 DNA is TGTGCCAGCAAGGCAGGGGGGAAGGATCAGCCCCAGCATTTT. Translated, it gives CASKAGGKDQPQHF.

CDR3 bases: TGTGCCAGCAGCCAAGATGGGCAGGTGACCGGGGAGCTGTTTTTT. Its translation: CASSQDGQVTGELFF. The chain uses TRBV4-2 and TRBJ2-2; no reliable D call. The germline V and J ends were trimmed by 0 bases and 5 bases, with 10 bases remaining between them. This CDR3 spans 15 amino acids. Germline assignment: CDR1 LGHNA and CDR2 YNFKEQ.

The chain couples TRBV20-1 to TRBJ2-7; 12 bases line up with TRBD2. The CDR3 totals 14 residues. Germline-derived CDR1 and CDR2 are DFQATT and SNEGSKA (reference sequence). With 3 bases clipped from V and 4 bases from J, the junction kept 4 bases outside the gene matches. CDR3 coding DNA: TGCAGTGCTAGTCCCGGGACTAGCGGGTACGAGCAGTACTTC. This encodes CSASPGTSGYEQYF.